This note documents a single TCR beta chain sequence. Its cognate antigen is unknown. This sample stems from a study of T cell responses to AZD1222 COVID-19 vaccine. Notes on the study in general: Only a handful of AZD1222 recipients were seropositive at baseline. As reported, nearly half of all spike-specific TCRs target variant regions that are unmutated.

Generated by immunoSEQ multiplex PCR, the TCRdb table keeps only in-frame clones and is missing some. The sample has about 170,000 clones, roughly 92% seen once; the top ten hold around 1.7%. V was shortened by 5 bases and J by 7 bases, with 15 bases between the two germline ends. This CDR3 spans 14 amino acids. Germline CDR1 and CDR2: MNHEY and SMNVEV (reference sequence). The TCR comes from an adult in good health. V gene TRBV27 combines with J gene TRBJ1-5; D is undetermined. The sequencing here drew on peripheral blood, taken on day 0 of AZD1222 vaccination. Written as DNA, the CDR3 is TGTGCCAGCAGTCCTCGGGCTTCGGGGCAGCCCCAGCATTTT. Residues: CASSPRASGQPQHF.